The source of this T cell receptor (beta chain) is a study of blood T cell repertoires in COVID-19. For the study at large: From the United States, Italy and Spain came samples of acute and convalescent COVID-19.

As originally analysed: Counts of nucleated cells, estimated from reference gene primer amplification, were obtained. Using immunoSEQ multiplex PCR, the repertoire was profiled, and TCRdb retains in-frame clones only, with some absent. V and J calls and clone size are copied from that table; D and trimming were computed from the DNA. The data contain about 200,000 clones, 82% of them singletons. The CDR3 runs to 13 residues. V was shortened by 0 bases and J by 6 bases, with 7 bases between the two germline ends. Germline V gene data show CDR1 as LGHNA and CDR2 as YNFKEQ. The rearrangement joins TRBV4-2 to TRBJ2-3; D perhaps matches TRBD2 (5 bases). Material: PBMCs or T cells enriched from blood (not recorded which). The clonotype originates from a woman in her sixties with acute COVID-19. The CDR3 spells CASSQEGSDTQYF. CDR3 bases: TGTGCCAGCAGCCAAGAAGGGAGTGATACGCAGTATTTT.